The 13 T cell receptor beta chains given below trace back to one sample, sequenced in a study of T cells in narcolepsy. Method: immunoSEQ multiplex PCR; TCRdb's copy keeps in-frame clones and lacks some. The sample contains 35,000 to 40,000 clones, under 85% of which appear only once. Source material: CD45RA- memory CD4+ T cells from PBMCs. Receptors were obtained from a human donor with narcolepsy.

The rearrangement joins TRBV6-1 to TRBJ1-5; D unclear. This CDR3 region has 13 residues. With 9 bases removed from V and 3 bases from J, the gap between germline ends came to 12 bases. Germline CDR1 MNHNS, CDR2 SASEGT. The CDR3 loop is CASCISNNQPQHF. The CDR3 nucleotides are TGTGCCAGTTGTATAAGCAACAATCAGCCCCAGCATTTT.

The chain recombines TRBV4-2 with TRBJ2-3; 8 bases fit TRBD2. CDR1 is LGHNA, CDR2 YNFKEQ, per germline. V lost 3 bases to trimming and J lost 0 bases; unmatched junction nucleotides: 5. The CDR3 length is 16 residues. This chain's CDR3 is CASSHGRGDSTDTQYF. For the CDR3, the DNA is TGTGCCAGCAGCCATGGGCGGGGGGATAGCACAGATACGCAGTATTTT.

The rearrangement links TRBV9 to TRBJ2-7; no clear D. Looked up from germline, CDR1 is SGDLS and CDR2 is YYNGEE. The CDR3 runs 15 residues. Trimming took off 0 bases at V and 2 bases at J, with 12 bases between the two ends. CDR3 nucleotide sequence: TGTGCCAGCAGCGTAGCCCCCGATTCGGCCTACGAGCAGTACTTC. Translation gives CASSVAPDSAYEQYF.

This sequence joins TRBV19 and TRBJ1-6; no definite D call. The ends were cut back, 3 bases at V and 10 bases at J, with 7 bases in the middle. There are 12 residues in the CDR3. CDR1 is LNHDA, CDR2 SQIVND, per germline (reference sequence). The CDR3 DNA follows: TGTGCCAGTAGTATGAGGGAATCACCCCTCCACTTT. This gives the protein CASSMRESPLHF.

J is TRBJ1-3 and V is TRBV5-4; D is perhaps TRBD1 (5 bases). This CDR3 has 16 residues. V was clipped by 4 bases and J by 0 bases, with 14 bases between them. CDR1 and CDR2 from the germline V gene are SGHNT and YYREEE (reference sequence). CDR3 coding DNA: TGTGCCAGCAGCCTGGACAACCGAATCTCTGGAAACACCATATATTTT. Translated: CASSLDNRISGNTIYF.

The genes are TRBV5-1 and TRBJ2-6; D unresolved. CDR3 length: 15 amino acids. Trimming left V 5 bases short and J 0 bases short, with 9 bases between. Germline values: CDR1 SGHRS, CDR2 YFSETQ. The DNA for the CDR3 is TGCGCCAGCAGACCCCAGTCCTCTGGGGCCAACGTCCTGACTTTC. It translates to CASRPQSSGANVLTF.

The rearrangement links TRBV7-9 to TRBJ2-3; 12 nucleotides align to TRBD2. Trimming at V came to 5 bases and at J to 4 bases, leaving 7 bases not matched to a gene. CDR1 is SEHNR and CDR2 is FQNEAQ in the germline V gene (reference sequence). The CDR3 is made up of 16 amino acids. DNA of the CDR3: TGTGCCAGCAGCACCCTAGCGGGGGGGATTGCAGATACGCAGTATTTT. Amino acids: CASSTLAGGIADTQYF.

The chain carries TRBV28 and TRBJ1-2, with a weak D call TRBD1 (6 bases). CDR1 is MDHEN, CDR2 SYDVKM, per germline. The V end was cut by 6 bases, the J end by 3 bases, with 17 bases between. The CDR3 loop spans 15 amino acids. CDR3 nucleotides: TGTGCCAGCAGAGACCGCAGGGGCCGCGACTATGGCTACACCTTC. This encodes CASRDRRGRDYGYTF.

V gene TRBV29-1 combines with J gene TRBJ1-2; TRBD1 matches 9 bases. CDR3 length: 13 amino acids. Germline V lookup: CDR1 SQVTM, CDR2 ANQGSEA. With V trimmed by 4 bases and J by 5 bases, 5 bases remained unmatched. The CDR3 DNA is TGCAGCGTTGGGACAGGGGTGAGGTATGGCTACACCTTC. Its translation: CSVGTGVRYGYTF.

The chain carries TRBV12-5 and TRBJ2-7, with 7 bases aligning to TRBD1. CDR1 is LGHNT, CDR2 FRNRAP, per germline. V dropped 0 bases and J dropped 2; count of bases not matched to a gene: 10. This CDR3 is built from 17 residues. Written as DNA, the CDR3 is TGTGCTAGTGGTTTGGTACTTCCGGGACAGAATACCTACGAGCAGTACTTC. This codes for CASGLVLPGQNTYEQYF.

This rearrangement joins TRBV6-6 to TRBJ2-1; 8 bases are a match to TRBD1. The CDR3 runs to 15 residues. V was clipped by 6 bases and J by 5 bases; unmatched bases: 9. The germline V gene encodes CDR1 MNHNY and CDR2 SVGAGI (reference sequence). For the CDR3, the DNA is TGTGCCAGCAGCCTGCCAGGGGGCCGAAACAATGAGCAGTTCTTC. This translates into CASSLPGGRNNEQFF.

The rearrangement uses TRBV25-1 and TRBJ1-2, with TRBD1 matching over 9 bases. The CDR3 totals 11 residues. Germline assignment: CDR1 MGHDK and CDR2 SYGVNS. After removal of 10 bases from V and 6 bases from J, the junction contained 3 bases not matched to a gene. The CDR3 loop is CATGDRDGYTF. CDR3 DNA sequence: TGTGCCACCGGGGACAGGGATGGCTACACCTTC.

V and J are TRBV15 and TRBJ1-1; no firm D call. The length of the CDR3 is 16 residues. Trimming stripped 4 bases from V and 4 bases from J, with 19 bases between. CDR1 is LNHNV and CDR2 is YYDKDF in the germline V gene (reference sequence). CDR3 in DNA: TGTGCCACCAGCATCCTACGCCTTGGGGTGGGCACTGAAGCTTTCTTT. As protein: CATSILRLGVGTEAFF.